The next 20 T cell receptor beta chains were all read from a single sample in a study of OX40 agonist ivuxolimab in advanced cancers. Measured with immunoSEQ multiplex PCR; TCRdb has only the in-frame clones, and not every one. The data hold some 81,000 clones, with 85% observed a single time. The sequenced sample was CD4+ or CD8+ T cells sorted from blood, obtained in a trial of the OX40 agonist ivuxolimab. The receptors come from an adult with an advanced solid tumor such as melanoma, head and neck, liver or kidney cancer.

This clone was seen only once. The chain joins TRBV2 to TRBJ2-7; no clear D gene. CDR1 and CDR2 (germline): SNHLY, FYNNEI. Trimming removed 4 bases from V and 5 bases from J, with 15 bases in between. The CDR3 loop spans 14 amino acids. CDR3 protein: CASSGARRFHEQYF. The CDR3 nucleotides read TGTGCCAGCAGTGGAGCCCGTAGGTTCCACGAGCAGTACTTC. The full variable domain, rest sourced from reference TRBV2 and TRBJ2-7, is EPEVTQTPSHQVTQMGQEVILRCVPISNHLYFYWYRQILGQKVEFLVSFYNNEISEKSEIFDDQFSVERPDGSNFTLKIRSTKLEDSAMYFCASSGARRFHEQYFGPGTRLTVT.

The V call is TRBV18, the J call TRBJ1-5; 8 bases line up with TRBD1. In germline, CDR1 is KGHSH, CDR2 LQKENI. The CDR3 contains 14 residues. V dropped 2 bases and J dropped 7; count of bases not matched to a gene: 4. The CDR3 sequence: CASSPSGDRQPQHF. CDR3 DNA sequence: TGTGCCAGCTCACCATCCGGGGACAGGCAGCCCCAGCATTTT.

The J gene is TRBJ2-1, the V gene TRBV5-1; D gene uncertain. Germline-derived CDR1 and CDR2 are SGHRS and YFSETQ. The length of the CDR3 is 16 residues. The V gene lost 4 bases and the J gene lost 1 base, with 15 bases spanning the gap. The CDR3 region has the DNA TGCGCCAGCAGCCGGAACCCTTCTGAGTCCTACAATGAGCAGTTCTTC. Protein product: CASSRNPSESYNEQFF.

Only a few counts were recorded for this clone. J is TRBJ2-2 and V is TRBV10-2; D gene uncertain. Germline CDR1 WSHSY, CDR2 SAAADI. Trimming removed 4 bases at V and 3 bases at J, with 9 bases between. The CDR3 covers 14 residues. CDR3 loop: CASSGARYTGELFF. In DNA form, the CDR3 reads TGCGCCAGCAGTGGGGCCAGATACACCGGGGAGCTGTTTTTT.

The chain employs TRBV6-5 and TRBJ1-6; 7 nucleotides agree with TRBD1. V shed 2 bases and J 6 bases; nucleotides not matched to a gene: 4. CDR3 size: 15 residues. Germline values: CDR1 MNHEY, CDR2 SVGAGI. The CDR3 sequence: CASSYDGTANSPLHF. CDR3 DNA: TGTGCCAGCAGTTACGACGGGACAGCTAATTCACCCCTCCACTTT.

The chain recombines TRBV6-5 with TRBJ1-3; D is ambiguous. Looked up from germline, CDR1 is MNHEY and CDR2 is SVGAGI. V dropped 0 bases and J dropped 4 bases, with 10 bases sitting between them. This CDR3 is built from 15 residues. The CDR3 protein is CASSYSGAGGNTIYF. Written as DNA, the CDR3 is TGTGCCAGCAGTTACTCGGGAGCAGGCGGAAACACCATATATTTT.

This chain links TRBV2 with TRBJ2-2; D assignment may be TRBD1 or TRBD2 (5 bases each). CDR1 and CDR2 (germline): SNHLY, FYNNEI. Trimming stripped 6 bases from V and 0 bases from J, with 11 bases between. This CDR3 has 15 amino acids. The CDR3 loop is CASRAGTPNTGELFF. The CDR3 DNA reads as TGTGCCAGCAGAGCCGGGACCCCGAACACCGGGGAGCTGTTTTTT.

On this clone itself: A junction boundary mismatches the germline segment, possibly from a read error. CDR3 sequence reads: CASGLLNTEAFF. For the CDR3, the DNA is TGTGCCAGCGGACTGCTGAACACTGAGGCTTTCTTT. This chain connects TRBV6-1 to TRBJ1-1; D call uncertain. Germline CDR1 MNHNS, CDR2 SASEGT. This CDR3 is built from 12 residues.

The chain links TRBV2 to TRBJ2-3; D is unclear. The CDR3 extends over 12 amino acids. Trimming shortened V by 4 bases and J by 2 bases, and 4 bases separated the two germline ends. Germline CDR1 and CDR2: SNHLY and FYNNEI. Here the CDR3 reads CASSGDTDTQYF. As DNA, the CDR3 is TGTGCCAGCAGTGGAGACACAGATACGCAGTATTTT. Variable domain in full (rest from reference TRBV2 and TRBJ2-3): EPEVTQTPSHQVTQMGQEVILRCVPISNHLYFYWYRQILGQKVEFLVSFYNNEISEKSEIFDDQFSVERPDGSNFTLKIRSTKLEDSAMYFCASSGDTDTQYFGPGTRLTVL.

The chain carries TRBV19 and TRBJ1-3; perhaps TRBD1 as D (5 bases). Between the trimmed V and J ends, which lost 7 bases and 0 bases, there was a span of 13 bases. Germline CDR1 and CDR2: LNHDA and SQIVND (reference sequence). This CDR3 region has 15 residues. CDR3 protein: CASNPREGSGNTIYF. CDR3 DNA sequence: TGTGCCAGTAATCCCAGGGAAGGCTCTGGAAACACCATATATTTT.

This chain connects TRBV6-5 to TRBJ2-4; D not certain. This CDR3 has 15 residues. V was clipped by 0 bases and J by 5 bases, with 11 bases between them. CDR1 MNHEY and CDR2 SVGAGI come from the germline V gene. The CDR3 spells CASSYSGTRENIQYF. CDR3 nucleotides: TGTGCCAGCAGTTACTCGGGAACTCGGGAAAACATTCAGTACTTC.

The chain carries TRBV27 and TRBJ2-5; TRBD2 aligns across 7 bases. J gave up 7 bases and V 2 bases, and 4 bases lay outside the gene matches. The CDR3 spans 13 residues. Germline values: CDR1 MNHEY, CDR2 SMNVEV (reference sequence). The DNA of the CDR3 is TGTGCCAGCAGTTTAGAGGGGAGGGGGACCCAGTACTTC. Its protein product is CASSLEGRGTQYF.

This clone was counted only a few times. The chain combines TRBV30 with TRBJ1-5; 8 bases map to TRBD1. V was pared by 5 bases and J by 6 bases, with 6 bases of the junction left unmatched. Germline-derived CDR1 and CDR2 are GTSNPN and SVGIG (reference sequence). This CDR3 has 13 amino acids. The CDR3 here is CAWGDRGPQPQHF. The CDR3 region has the DNA TGTGCCTGGGGAGACAGGGGACCTCAGCCCCAGCATTTT.

This clone came up once. The rearrangement links TRBV2 to TRBJ1-1; no clear D gene. V lost 2 bases and J 7 bases, leaving 14 bases between the germline ends. The CDR3 sequence is 14 residues long. CDR1 and CDR2 from the germline V gene are SNHLY and FYNNEI. The CDR3: CASSETSRHVEAFF. CDR3 nucleotide sequence: TGTGCCAGCAGTGAAACGTCCAGACACGTTGAAGCTTTCTTT.

The V and J genes are TRBV18 and TRBJ2-3; TRBD1 agrees at 7 bases. The V segment lost 6 bases and the J segment 4 bases; nucleotides outside the gene matches: 4. The CDR3 totals 13 residues. Germline assignment: CDR1 KGHSH and CDR2 LQKENI. This CDR3 reads CASSLRGSDTQYF. The CDR3 bases are TGTGCCAGCTCGCTCAGGGGGTCAGATACGCAGTATTTT.

This rearrangement joins TRBV5-8 to TRBJ2-7; D might be TRBD2 (5 bases). Germline lookup yields CDR1 SGHTS and CDR2 YDEGEE. The CDR3 runs to 14 residues. V was clipped by 5 bases and J by 2 bases, with 14 bases between them. The DNA of the CDR3 is TGTGCCAGCAGGTTAGAGGGTTGGGCCTACGAGCAGTACTTC. This sequence encodes CASRLEGWAYEQYF.

The chain employs TRBV5-8 and TRBJ2-7; D is undetermined. The CDR3 is 15 amino acids. Germline-derived CDR1 and CDR2 are SGHTS and YDEGEE. Trimming removed 0 bases from V and 0 bases from J, with 10 bases in between. This chain's CDR3 is CASSLALTASYEQYF. The CDR3 coding sequence is TGTGCCAGCAGCTTGGCTTTAACAGCCTCCTACGAGCAGTACTTC.

This clone was detected a few times. The gene calls are TRBV18 and TRBJ1-2; D gene uncertain. This CDR3 is built from 13 residues. V gave up 6 bases and J gave up 7 bases, with 15 bases separating them. Germline lookup yields CDR1 KGHSH and CDR2 LQKENI. Here the CDR3 reads CASSVADKGGYTF. DNA of the CDR3: TGTGCCAGCTCCGTAGCGGATAAAGGTGGCTACACCTTC.

The genes are TRBV18 and TRBJ1-5; maybe TRBD1 (6 bases). Germline loops: CDR1 KGHSH, CDR2 LQKENI. The V gene lost 4 bases and the J gene lost 0 bases, with 10 bases spanning the gap. The CDR3 is made up of 15 amino acids. CDR3 nucleotides: TGTGCCAGCTCACGGGGGGCGGGTAGCAATCAGCCCCAGCATTTT. Translation: CASSRGAGSNQPQHF.

The V gene is TRBV18, the J gene TRBJ1-6; a weak D match, TRBD1 (5 bases). V was pared by 5 bases and J by 5 bases, with 7 bases between. This CDR3 contains 13 residues. Per germline, CDR1 KGHSH and CDR2 LQKENI. CDR3 loop: CASSRTNNSPLHF. The DNA of the CDR3 is TGTGCCAGCTCAAGGACAAATAATTCACCCCTCCACTTT.